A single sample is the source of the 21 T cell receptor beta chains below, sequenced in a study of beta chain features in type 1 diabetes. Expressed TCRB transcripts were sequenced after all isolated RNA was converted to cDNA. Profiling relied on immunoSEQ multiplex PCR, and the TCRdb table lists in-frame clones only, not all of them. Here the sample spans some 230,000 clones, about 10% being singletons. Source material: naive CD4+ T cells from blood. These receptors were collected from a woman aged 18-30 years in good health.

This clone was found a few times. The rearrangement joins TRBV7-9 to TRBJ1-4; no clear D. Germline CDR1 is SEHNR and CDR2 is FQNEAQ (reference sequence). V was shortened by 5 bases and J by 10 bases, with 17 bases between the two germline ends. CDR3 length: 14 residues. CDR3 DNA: TGTGCCAGCAGCCACGATATAGCTGGAGGAAAACTGTTTTTT. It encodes CASSHDIAGGKLFF.

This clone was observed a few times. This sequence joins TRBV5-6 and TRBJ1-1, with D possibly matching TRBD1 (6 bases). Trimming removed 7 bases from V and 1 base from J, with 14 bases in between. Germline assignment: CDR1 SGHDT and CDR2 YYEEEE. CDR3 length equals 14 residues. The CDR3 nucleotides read TGTGCCAGCGGGGGCAGCAGATCGAACACTGAAGCTTTCTTT. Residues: CASGGSRSNTEAFF. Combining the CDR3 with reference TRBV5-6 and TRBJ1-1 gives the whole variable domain DAGVTQSPTHLIKTRGQQVTLRCSPKSGHDTVSWYQQALGQGPQFIFQYYEEEERQRGNFPDRFSGHQFPNYSSELNVNALLLGDSALYLCASGGSRSNTEAFFGQGTRLTVV.

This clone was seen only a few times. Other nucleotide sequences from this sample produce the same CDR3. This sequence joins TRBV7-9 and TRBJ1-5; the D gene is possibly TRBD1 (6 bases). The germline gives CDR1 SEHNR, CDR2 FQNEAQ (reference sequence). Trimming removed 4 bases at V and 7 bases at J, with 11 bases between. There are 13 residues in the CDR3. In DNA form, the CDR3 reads TGTGCCAGCAGCTCACAGGGCGACCAGCCCCAGCATTTT. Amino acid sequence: CASSSQGDQPQHF.

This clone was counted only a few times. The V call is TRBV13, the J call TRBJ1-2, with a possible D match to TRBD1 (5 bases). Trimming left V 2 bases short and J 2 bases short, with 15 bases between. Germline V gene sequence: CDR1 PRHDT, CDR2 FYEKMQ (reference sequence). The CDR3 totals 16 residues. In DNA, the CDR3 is TGTGCCAGCAGCTTATGGGGCGGGGGGGGAAACTATGGCTACACCTTC. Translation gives CASSLWGGGGNYGYTF.

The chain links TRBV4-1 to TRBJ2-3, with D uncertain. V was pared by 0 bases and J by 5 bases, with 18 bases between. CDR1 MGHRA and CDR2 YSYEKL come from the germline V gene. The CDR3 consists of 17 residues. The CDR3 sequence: CASSQDYGFSEVDTQYF. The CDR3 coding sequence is TGCGCCAGCAGCCAAGATTATGGGTTCAGTGAGGTAGATACGCAGTATTTT.

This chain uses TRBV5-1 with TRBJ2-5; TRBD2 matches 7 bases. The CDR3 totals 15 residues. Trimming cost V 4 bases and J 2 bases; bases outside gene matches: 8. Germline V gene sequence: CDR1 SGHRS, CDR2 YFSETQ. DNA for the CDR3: TGCGCCAGCAGCCCCCGCACTAGCGAGCAAGAGACCCAGTACTTC. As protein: CASSPRTSEQETQYF.

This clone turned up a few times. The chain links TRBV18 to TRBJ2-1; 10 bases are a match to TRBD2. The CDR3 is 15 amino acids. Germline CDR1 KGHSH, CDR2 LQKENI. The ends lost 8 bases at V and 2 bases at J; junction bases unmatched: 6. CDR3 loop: CASRQTSGAYNEQFF. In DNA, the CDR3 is TGTGCCAGCCGCCAAACTAGCGGGGCCTACAATGAGCAGTTCTTC.

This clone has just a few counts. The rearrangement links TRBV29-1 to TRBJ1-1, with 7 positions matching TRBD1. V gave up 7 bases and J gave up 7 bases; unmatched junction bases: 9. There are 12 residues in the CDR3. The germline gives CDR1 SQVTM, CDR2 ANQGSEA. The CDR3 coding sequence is TGCAGCGCTGTGACAGGGCCGAATGAAGCTTTCTTT. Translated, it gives CSAVTGPNEAFF. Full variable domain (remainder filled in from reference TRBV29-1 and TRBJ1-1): SAVISQKPSRDICQRGTSLTIQCQVDSQVTMMFWYRQQPGQSLTLIATANQGSEATYESGFVIDKFPISRPNLTFSTLTVSNMSPEDSSIYLCSAVTGPNEAFFGQGTRLTVV.

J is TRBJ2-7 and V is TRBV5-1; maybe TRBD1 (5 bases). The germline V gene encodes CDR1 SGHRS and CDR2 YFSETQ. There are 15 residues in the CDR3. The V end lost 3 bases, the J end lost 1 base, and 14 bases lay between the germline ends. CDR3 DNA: TGCGCCAGCAGCTCCAGGGCAGGAAAGTCCTACGAGCAGTACTTC. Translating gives CASSSRAGKSYEQYF.

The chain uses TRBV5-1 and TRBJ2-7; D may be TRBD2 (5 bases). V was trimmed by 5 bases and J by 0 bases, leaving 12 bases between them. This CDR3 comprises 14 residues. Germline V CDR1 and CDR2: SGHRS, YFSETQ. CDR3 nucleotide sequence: TGCGCCAGCAGGCTAGCTCCTCTCTCCTACGAGCAGTACTTC. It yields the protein CASRLAPLSYEQYF.

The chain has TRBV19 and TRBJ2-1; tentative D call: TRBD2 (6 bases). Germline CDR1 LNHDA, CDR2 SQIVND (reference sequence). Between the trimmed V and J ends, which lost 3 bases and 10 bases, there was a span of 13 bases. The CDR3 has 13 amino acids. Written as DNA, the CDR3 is TGTGCCAGTAGTATTGGAGGGGCGGGGGAGCAGTTCTTC. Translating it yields CASSIGGAGEQFF. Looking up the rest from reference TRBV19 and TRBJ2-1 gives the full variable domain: DGGITQSPKYLFRKEGQNVTLSCEQNLNHDAMYWYRQDPGQGLRLIYYSQIVNDFQKGDIAEGYSVSREKKESFPLTVTSAQKNPTAFYLCASSIGGAGEQFFGPGTRLTVL.

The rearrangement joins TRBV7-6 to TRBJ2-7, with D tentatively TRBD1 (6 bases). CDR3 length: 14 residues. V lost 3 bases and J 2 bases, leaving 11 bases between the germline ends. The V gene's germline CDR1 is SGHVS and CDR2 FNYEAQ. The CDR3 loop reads CASSLLGGPYEQYF. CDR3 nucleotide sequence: TGTGCCAGCAGCTTGTTAGGGGGTCCCTACGAGCAGTACTTC.

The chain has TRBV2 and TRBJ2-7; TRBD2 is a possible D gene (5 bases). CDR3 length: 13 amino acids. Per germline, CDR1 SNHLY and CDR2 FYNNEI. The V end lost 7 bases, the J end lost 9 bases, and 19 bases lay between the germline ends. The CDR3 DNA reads TGTGCCAGCACCCCAGAGTCGGGTCTAGCGCAGTACTTC. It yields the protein CASTPESGLAQYF.

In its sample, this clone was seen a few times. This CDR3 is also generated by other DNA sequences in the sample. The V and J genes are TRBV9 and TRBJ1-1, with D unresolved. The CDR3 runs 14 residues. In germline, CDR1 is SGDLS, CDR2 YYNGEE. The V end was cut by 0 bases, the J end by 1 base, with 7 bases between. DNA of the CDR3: TGTGCCAGCAGCGTAGCGGCGGGGAACACTGAAGCTTTCTTT. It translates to CASSVAAGNTEAFF.

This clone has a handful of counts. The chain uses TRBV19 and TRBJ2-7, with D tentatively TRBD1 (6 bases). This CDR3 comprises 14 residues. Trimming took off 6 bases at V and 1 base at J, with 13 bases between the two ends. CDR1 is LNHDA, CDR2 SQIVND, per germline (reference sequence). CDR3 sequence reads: CASSSIRGSYEQYF. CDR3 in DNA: TGTGCCAGTAGCAGTATCAGGGGATCCTACGAGCAGTACTTC.

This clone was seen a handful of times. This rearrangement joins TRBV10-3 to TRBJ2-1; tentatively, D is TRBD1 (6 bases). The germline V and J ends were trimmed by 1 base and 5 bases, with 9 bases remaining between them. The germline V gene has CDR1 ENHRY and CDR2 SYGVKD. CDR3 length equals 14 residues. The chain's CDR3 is CAISELGADNEQFF. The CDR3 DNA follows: TGTGCCATCAGTGAGTTGGGGGCAGACAATGAGCAGTTCTTC.

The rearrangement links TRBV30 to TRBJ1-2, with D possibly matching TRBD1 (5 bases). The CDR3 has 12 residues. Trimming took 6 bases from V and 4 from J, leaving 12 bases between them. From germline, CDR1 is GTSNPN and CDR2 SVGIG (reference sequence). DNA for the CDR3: TGTGCCTGTATTTGGGGGGGCTATGGCTACACCTTC. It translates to CACIWGGYGYTF.

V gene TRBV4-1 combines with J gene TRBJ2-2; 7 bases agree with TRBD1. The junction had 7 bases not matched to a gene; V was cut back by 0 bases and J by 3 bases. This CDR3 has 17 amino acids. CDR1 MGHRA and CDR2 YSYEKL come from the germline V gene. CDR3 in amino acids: CASSQERGQGDTGELFF. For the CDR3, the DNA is TGCGCCAGCAGCCAAGAGAGGGGGCAGGGTGACACCGGGGAGCTGTTTTTT.

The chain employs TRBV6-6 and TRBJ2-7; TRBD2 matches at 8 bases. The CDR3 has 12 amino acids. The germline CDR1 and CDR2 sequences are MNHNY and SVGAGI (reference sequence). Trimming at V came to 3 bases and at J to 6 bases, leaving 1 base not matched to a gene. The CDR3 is CASSYGLAEQYF. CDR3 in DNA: TGTGCCAGCAGTTATGGACTAGCCGAGCAGTACTTC.

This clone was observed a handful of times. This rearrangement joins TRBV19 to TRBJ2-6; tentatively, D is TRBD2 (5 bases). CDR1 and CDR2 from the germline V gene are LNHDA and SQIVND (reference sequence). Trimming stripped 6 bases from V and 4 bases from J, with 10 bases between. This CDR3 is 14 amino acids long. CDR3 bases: TGTGCCAGTAGCCCCGGGGTAGGGGCCAACGTCCTGACTTTC. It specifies CASSPGVGANVLTF.

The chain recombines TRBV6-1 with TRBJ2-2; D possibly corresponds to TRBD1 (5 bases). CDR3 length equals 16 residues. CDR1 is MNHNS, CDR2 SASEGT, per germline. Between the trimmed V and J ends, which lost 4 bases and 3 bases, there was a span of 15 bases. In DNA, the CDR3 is TGTGCCAGCAGTGCATACGACCTAGGGGACACCGGGGAGCTGTTTTTT. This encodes CASSAYDLGDTGELFF.